This T cell receptor (beta chain) was documented in a study of cytotoxic CD8 clonotypes in ibrutinib-treated CLL. The protocol was immunoSEQ multiplex PCR, while the TCRdb copy is restricted to in-frame clones and leaves out a portion. The sample consists of some 200,000 clones, 72% of them appearing once. J gave up 1 base and V 3 bases, and 5 bases lay outside the gene matches. The CDR3 loop spans 15 amino acids. Germline assignment: CDR1 SEHNR and CDR2 FQNEAQ (reference sequence). This TCR came from a human donor with chronic lymphocytic leukemia. The sample was PBMCs, taken after 24 months of ibrutinib treatment. The V gene is TRBV7-9, the J gene TRBJ2-5, with 7 bases fitting TRBD2. CDR3 in DNA: TGTGCCAGCAGCTTCGGGACTACCTTCCAAGAGACCCAGTACTTC. Its translation is CASSFGTTFQETQYF.